This TCR beta chain was captured in a study of cytotoxic CD8 clonotypes in ibrutinib-treated CLL. Profiling relied on immunoSEQ multiplex PCR, and the TCRdb table lists in-frame clones only, not all of them. Found here are about 160,000 clones, about 84% of them singletons; the top ten hold about 4.9%. The CDR3 sequence is 13 residues long. V gave up 4 bases and J gave up 0 bases, with 7 bases separating them. Germline V gene data show CDR1 as SGDLS and CDR2 as YYNGEE. This chain uses TRBV9 with TRBJ1-1; D is unclear. The clonotype comes from a human donor with chronic lymphocytic leukemia. This specimen consisted of PBMCs, obtained after 24 months of ibrutinib treatment. The CDR3 DNA follows: TGTGCCAGCAGCCACTGGGTGAACACTGAAGCTTTCTTT. Translation gives CASSHWVNTEAFF.